These T cell receptor beta chains were read from a single sample in a study of blood T cell repertoires in COVID-19. The method was immunoSEQ multiplex PCR; TCRdb's version includes in-frame clones alone and lacks a portion of them. The sample includes fewer than 350,000 clones, 75% to 95% of them seen just once. The sample was peripheral blood. The receptors were sampled from a woman aged 30 to 39 with COVID-19, enrolled during active disease. Both conserved end residues are part of each CDR3. Fields, in order: D gene, V gene, clone size, J gene, CDR3 DNA, CDR3 protein. D genes are given only for firm matches. Size tells how often a clone was seen (once, few, many) or the class of an expanded clone, and some rows leave it out.

.	TRBV7-2	.	TRBJ1-1	TGTGCCAGCAGCCAAAGACAGGTGAACACTGAAGCTTTCTTT	CASSQRQVNTEAFF
.	TRBV6-5	.	TRBJ2-7	TGTGCCAGCAGTTACTCATTTCAGGGTATCTACGAGCAGTACTTC	CASSYSFQGIYEQYF
.	TRBV21-1	.	TRBJ2-5	TGTGCCAGCAGCAAAGGGGACAGGGGAGAGACCCAGTACTTC	CASSKGDRGETQYF
.	TRBV6-2/TRBV6-3	.	TRBJ2-7	TGTGCCAGCAGCCCCGGGGCCTACGAGCAGTACTTC	CASSPGAYEQYF
TRBD2	TRBV28	.	TRBJ2-3	TGTGCCAGCAGTTTAACTAGCGAAACAGATACGCAGTATTTT	CASSLTSETDTQYF
TRBD1	TRBV19	.	TRBJ2-2	TGTGCCAGTACTAGAGGACAGGGGGGAGGCACCGGGGAGCTGTTTTTT	CASTRGQGGGTGELFF
.	TRBV4-1	.	TRBJ1-2	TGCGCCAGCAGCCAAGAGGAGCGGGCCGCCTATGGCTACACCTTC	CASSQEERAAYGYTF
.	TRBV24-1	.	TRBJ2-3	TGTGCCACCAGCGCAGGGGTTAGCACAGATACGCAGTATTTT	CATSAGVSTDTQYF
TRBD1	TRBV2	.	TRBJ1-2	TGTGCCAGCAGCCTTCTTCCGGGACAGGTCTATGGCTACACCTTC	CASSLLPGQVYGYTF
.	TRBV7-2	.	TRBJ2-5	TGTGCCAGCAGCTTAGAACTTCGACTAGGCTGGGCCCAGTACTTC	CASSLELRLGWAQYF
.	TRBV27	.	TRBJ2-3	TGTGCCAGCAGTGCATTGGGGCTAGGGGGTATAGATACGCAGTATTTT	CASSALGLGGIDTQYF
.	TRBV27	.	TRBJ2-1	TGTGCCAGCAAGGACGGACTGGCTATCGGGCAGTTCTTC	CASKDGLAIGQFF
TRBD1	TRBV19	.	TRBJ2-1	TGTGCCAGTGGCCTGGGGACAGACAATGAGCAGTTCTTC	CASGLGTDNEQFF
.	TRBV2	.	TRBJ1-2	TGTGCCAGCAGTCCCTTGACAGGTTTATATGGCTACACCTTC	CASSPLTGLYGYTF
.	TRBV18	.	TRBJ1-3	TGTGCCAGCTCACTCCCCGAATCGGGACTCTCTGGAAACACCATATATTTT	CASSLPESGLSGNTIYF
.	TRBV6-6	.	TRBJ1-5	TGTGCCAGCAGTTATCAGGCGGGGGACAATCAGCCCCAGCATTTT	CASSYQAGDNQPQHF
TRBD2	TRBV6-4	.	TRBJ2-3	TGTGCCAGCGCGCCTAGCAGACTAGCGGGAGATACGCAGTATTTT	CASAPSRLAGDTQYF
.	TRBV6-1	.	TRBJ1-5	TGTGCCAGCAGTGAACAGGGTAGTCAGCCCCAGCATTTT	CASSEQGSQPQHF
TRBD2	TRBV7-9	.	TRBJ2-1	TGTGCCAGCAACGTAGGGGGACTAGCGGGAGGCGAGCAGTTCTTC	CASNVGGLAGGEQFF
TRBD2	TRBV19	once	TRBJ2-2	TGTGCCAGTAGTAGCGTGTGGATAGCGGGGTTGAACACCGGGGAGCTGTTTTTT	CASSSVWIAGLNTGELFF
TRBD1	TRBV11-3	.	TRBJ2-2	TGTGCCAGCAGTCCCGGCGACAGGGTCGGCGGGGAGCTGTTTTTT	CASSPGDRVGGELFF
.	TRBV4-3	.	TRBJ2-1	TGCGCCAGCAGCCAAGTGGGCCAACGTGGTGAGCAGTTCTTC	CASSQVGQRGEQFF
.	TRBV19	.	TRBJ1-4	TGTGCCAGTAGTTACAGGACTAATGAAAAACTGTTTTTT	CASSYRTNEKLFF
.	TRBV21-1	.	TRBJ2-4	TGTGCCAGCAGCAAAGCGCTCCTTTGGACAGGGGGCGCAGTGAACATTCAGTACTTC	CASSKALLWTGGAVNIQYF
.	TRBV4-2	.	TRBJ2-7	TGTGCCAGCAGCCAAGGGGACAATTACGAGCAGTACTTC	CASSQGDNYEQYF
TRBD1	TRBV6-4	few	TRBJ1-5	TGTGCCAGCAGGTTCATTCGGACAGGGCGATATAGCAATCAGCCCCAGCATTTT	CASRFIRTGRYSNQPQHF
.	TRBV5-1	few	TRBJ2-2	TGCGCCAGCAACAGCGCGGGCACCGGGGAGCTGTTTTTT	CASNSAGTGELFF
.	TRBV13	.	TRBJ2-4	TGTGCCAGCAGCGCGCGGGAAATGTCAGGCAAAAACATTCAGTACTTC	CASSAREMSGKNIQYF
.	TRBV12-3/TRBV12-4	.	TRBJ1-2	TGTGCCAGCAGTTTAATCCTATCCTATGGCTACACCTTC	CASSLILSYGYTF